This entry describes one T cell receptor beta chain. One Seattle source followed patients from active infection through their disease course. This entry comes from a study of blood T cell repertoires in COVID-19. Study-wide context: Acute and convalescent COVID-19 samples came from the United States, Italy and Spain.

Per the original data handling: Nucleated cell counts were estimated from reference gene primer amplification. The repertoire was sequenced with immunoSEQ multiplex PCR; TCRdb's copy has only in-frame clones and lacks some. From that table come the V and J calls and clone size; the DNA was used to work out D and trimming. The sample has some 56,000 clones, about 83% seen once; the top ten hold roughly 6.5%. J was trimmed by 4 bases and V by 6 bases; bases with no gene match: 3. This CDR3 has 14 residues. CDR1 is SNHLY and CDR2 is FYNNEI in the germline V gene. The chain joins TRBV2 to TRBJ1-3; 10 positions match TRBD1. Sequencing was performed on peripheral blood. The sequence derives from a woman aged 55-69 years with COVID-19, enrolled during active disease. CDR3 DNA: TGTGCCAGCAGACGGGGACAGGGGGGAAACACCATATATTTT. Translating gives CASRRGQGGNTIYF.